This TCR beta chain derives from a study of metastatic and nonmetastatic thyroid tumors. Study as a whole: Malignant thyroid and benign thyroid patients provided blood and tumor or nodule tissue whose repertoires were compared.

Ahead of thyroid surgery, no patient had received treatment of any kind. MiXCR was used by TCRdb to re-call the PCR reads. The sample yields 20,000 or so clones, around 30% seen once. Germline V gene data show CDR1 as LNHDA and CDR2 as SQIVND (reference sequence). V lost 2 bases, J lost 4 bases, and 12 bases lay in between. This CDR3 has 15 amino acids. This clone was seen repeatedly, ten times or more. The chain joins TRBV19 to TRBJ1-5; D ambiguous. The sample taken for sequencing was blood. The sequence was collected from a female donor with papillary thyroid cancer or a benign thyroid nodule (not recorded which). Some clones in this sample may be carry-over from other donors' samples. CDR3 protein: CASSIRAQINQPQHF. The CDR3 DNA sequence: TGTGCCAGTAGTATACGGGCCCAAATTAATCAGCCCCAGCATTTT.